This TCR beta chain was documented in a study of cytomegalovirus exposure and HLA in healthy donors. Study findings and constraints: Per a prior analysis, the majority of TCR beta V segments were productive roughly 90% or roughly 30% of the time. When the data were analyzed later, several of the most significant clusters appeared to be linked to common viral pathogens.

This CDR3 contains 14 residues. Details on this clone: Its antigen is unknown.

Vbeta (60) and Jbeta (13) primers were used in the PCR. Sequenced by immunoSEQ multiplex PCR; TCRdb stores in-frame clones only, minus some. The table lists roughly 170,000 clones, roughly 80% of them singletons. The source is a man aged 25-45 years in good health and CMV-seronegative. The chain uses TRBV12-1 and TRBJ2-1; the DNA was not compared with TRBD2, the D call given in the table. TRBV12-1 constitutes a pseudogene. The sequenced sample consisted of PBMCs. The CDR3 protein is CASKSGRAEGEQFF. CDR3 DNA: TGTGCCAGCAAGAGCGGGAGGGCCGAGGGTGAGCAGTTCTTC.